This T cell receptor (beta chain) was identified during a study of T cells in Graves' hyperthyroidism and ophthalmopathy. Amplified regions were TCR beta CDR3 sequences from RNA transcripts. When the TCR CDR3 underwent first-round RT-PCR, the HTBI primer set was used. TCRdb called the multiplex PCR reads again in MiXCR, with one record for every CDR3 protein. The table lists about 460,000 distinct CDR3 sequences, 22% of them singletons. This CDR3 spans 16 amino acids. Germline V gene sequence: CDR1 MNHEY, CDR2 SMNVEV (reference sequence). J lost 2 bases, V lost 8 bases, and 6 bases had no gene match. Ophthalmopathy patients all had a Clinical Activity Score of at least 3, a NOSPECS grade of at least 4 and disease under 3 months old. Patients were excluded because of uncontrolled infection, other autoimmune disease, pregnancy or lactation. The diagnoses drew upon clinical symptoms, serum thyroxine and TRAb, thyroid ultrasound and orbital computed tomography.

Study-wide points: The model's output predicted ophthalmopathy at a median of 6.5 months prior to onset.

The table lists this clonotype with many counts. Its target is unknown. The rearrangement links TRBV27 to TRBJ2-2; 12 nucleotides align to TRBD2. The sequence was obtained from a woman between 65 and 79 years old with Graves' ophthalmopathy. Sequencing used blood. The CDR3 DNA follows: TGTGCCAGCTCCTGGACTAGCGGGATTAACACCGGGGAGCTGTTTTTT. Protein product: CASSWTSGINTGELFF.